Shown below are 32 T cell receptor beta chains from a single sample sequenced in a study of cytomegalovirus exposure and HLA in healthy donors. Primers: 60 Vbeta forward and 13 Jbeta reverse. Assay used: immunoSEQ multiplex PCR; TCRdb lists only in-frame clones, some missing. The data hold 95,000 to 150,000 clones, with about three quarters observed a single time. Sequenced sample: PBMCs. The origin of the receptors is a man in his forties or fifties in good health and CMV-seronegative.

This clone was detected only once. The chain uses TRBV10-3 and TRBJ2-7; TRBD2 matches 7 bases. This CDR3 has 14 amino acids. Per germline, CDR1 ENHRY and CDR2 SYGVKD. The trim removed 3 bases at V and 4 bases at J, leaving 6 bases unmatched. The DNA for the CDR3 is TGTGCCATCAGTGACCCAGCGGGAACGTACGAGCAGTACTTC. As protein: CAISDPAGTYEQYF.

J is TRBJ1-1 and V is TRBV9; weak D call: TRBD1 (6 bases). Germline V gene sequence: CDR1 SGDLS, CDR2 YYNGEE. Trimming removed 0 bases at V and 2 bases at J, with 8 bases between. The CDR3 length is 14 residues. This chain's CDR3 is CASSVVRGNTEAFF. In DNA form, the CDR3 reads TGTGCCAGCAGCGTAGTCAGGGGTAACACTGAAGCTTTCTTT. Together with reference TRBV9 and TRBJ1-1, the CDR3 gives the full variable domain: DSGVTQTPKHLITATGQRVTLRCSPRSGDLSVYWYQQSLDQGLQFLIQYYNGEERAKGNILERFSAQQFPDLHSELNLSSLELGDSALYFCASSVVRGNTEAFFGQGTRLTVV.

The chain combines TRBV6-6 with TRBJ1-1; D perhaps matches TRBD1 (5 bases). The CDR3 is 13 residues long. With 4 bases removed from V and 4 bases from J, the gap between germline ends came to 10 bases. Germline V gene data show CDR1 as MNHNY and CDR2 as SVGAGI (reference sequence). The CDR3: CASSWGESTEAFF. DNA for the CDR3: TGTGCCAGCAGTTGGGGGGAAAGCACTGAAGCTTTCTTT.

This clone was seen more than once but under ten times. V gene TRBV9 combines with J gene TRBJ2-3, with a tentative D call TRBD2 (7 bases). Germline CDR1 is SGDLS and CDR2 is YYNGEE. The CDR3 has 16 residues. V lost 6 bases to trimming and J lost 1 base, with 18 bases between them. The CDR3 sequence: CASTTTEGGGTDTQYF. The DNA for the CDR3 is TGTGCCAGCACTACGACCGAGGGGGGGGGCACAGATACGCAGTATTTT.

CDR3 sequence (DNA): TGTGCCAGCAGCCCCGGGACAGGGGGCTGGGGCGAGCAGTACGTC. It codes for CASSPGTGGWGEQYV. The chain has TRBV6-1 and TRBJ2-7, with 12 bases that match TRBD1. Germline V gene data show CDR1 as MNHNS and CDR2 as SASEGT. CDR3 length equals 15 residues. With V trimmed by 6 bases and J by 6 bases, 9 bases remained unmatched.

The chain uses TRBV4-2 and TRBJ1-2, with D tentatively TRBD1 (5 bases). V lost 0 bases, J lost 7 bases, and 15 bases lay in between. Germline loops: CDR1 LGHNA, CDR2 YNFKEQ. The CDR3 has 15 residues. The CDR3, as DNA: TGTGCCAGCAGCCAAGACTATCCGACAGTTCTTGGCTACACCTTC. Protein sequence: CASSQDYPTVLGYTF.

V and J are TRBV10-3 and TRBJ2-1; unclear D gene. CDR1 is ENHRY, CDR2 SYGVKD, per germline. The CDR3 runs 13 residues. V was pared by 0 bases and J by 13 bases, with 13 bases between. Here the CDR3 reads CAISESTQVRQFF. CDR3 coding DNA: TGTGCCATCAGTGAGTCGACGCAGGTGAGACAGTTCTTC.

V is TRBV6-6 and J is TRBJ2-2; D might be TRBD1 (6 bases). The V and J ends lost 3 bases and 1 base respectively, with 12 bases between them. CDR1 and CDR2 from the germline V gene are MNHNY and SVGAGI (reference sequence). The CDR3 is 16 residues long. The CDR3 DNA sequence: TGTGCCAGCAGTTATGGGGGACACCTGAACACCGGGGAGCTGTTTTTT. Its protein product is CASSYGGHLNTGELFF.

The CDR3, as DNA: TGCGCCAGCAGCTTGACTTCACAGGGGGAAGCTTTCTTT. Protein product: CASSLTSQGEAFF. The V and J genes are TRBV5-1 and TRBJ1-1; 7 positions agree with TRBD1. The germline CDR1 and CDR2 sequences are SGHRS and YFSETQ. The CDR3 length is 13 residues. J lost 8 bases, V lost 1 base, and 5 bases had no gene match.

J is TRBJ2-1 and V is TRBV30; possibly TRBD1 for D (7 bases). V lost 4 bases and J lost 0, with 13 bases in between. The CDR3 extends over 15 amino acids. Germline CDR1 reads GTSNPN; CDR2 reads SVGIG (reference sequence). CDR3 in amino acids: CAWMEGASSYNEQFF. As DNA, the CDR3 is TGTGCCTGGATGGAGGGGGCGAGCTCCTACAATGAGCAGTTCTTC.

DNA of the CDR3: TGTGCCTCTGGGACTTCGTACACAGATACGCAGTATTTT. Protein: CASGTSYTDTQYF. The genes are TRBV7-3 and TRBJ2-3, with D perhaps matching TRBD2 (6 bases). The CDR3 loop spans 13 amino acids. Germline CDR1 SGHTA, CDR2 FQGTGA. With 11 bases removed from V and 2 bases from J, the gap between germline ends came to 14 bases.

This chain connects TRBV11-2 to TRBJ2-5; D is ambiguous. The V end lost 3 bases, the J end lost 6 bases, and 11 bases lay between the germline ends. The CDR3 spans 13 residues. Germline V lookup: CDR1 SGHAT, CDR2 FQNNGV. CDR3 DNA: TGTGCCAGCAGCTTGAATACATGGCAGACCCAGTACTTC. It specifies CASSLNTWQTQYF.

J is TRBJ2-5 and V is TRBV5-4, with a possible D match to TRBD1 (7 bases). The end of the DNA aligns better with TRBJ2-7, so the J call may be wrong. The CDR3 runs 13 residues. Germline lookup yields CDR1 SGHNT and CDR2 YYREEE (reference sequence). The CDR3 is CASSFQGGYEQYF. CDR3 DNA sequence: TGTGCCAGCAGCTTTCAGGGGGGATACGAGCAGTACTTC.

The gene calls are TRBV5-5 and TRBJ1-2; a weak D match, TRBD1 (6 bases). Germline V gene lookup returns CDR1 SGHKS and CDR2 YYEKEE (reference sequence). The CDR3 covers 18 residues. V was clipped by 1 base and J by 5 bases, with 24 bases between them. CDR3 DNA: TGTGCCAGCAGCTTGCAGTTGGGACAACCCCTGGGCGCTTATGGCTACACCTTC. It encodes CASSLQLGQPLGAYGYTF.

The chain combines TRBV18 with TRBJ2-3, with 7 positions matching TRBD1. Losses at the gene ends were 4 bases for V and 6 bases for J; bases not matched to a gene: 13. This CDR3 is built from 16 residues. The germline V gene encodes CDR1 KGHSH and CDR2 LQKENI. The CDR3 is CASSRGGTINTDTQYF. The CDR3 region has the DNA TGTGCCAGCTCACGAGGGGGCACGATCAACACGGATACGCAGTATTTT.

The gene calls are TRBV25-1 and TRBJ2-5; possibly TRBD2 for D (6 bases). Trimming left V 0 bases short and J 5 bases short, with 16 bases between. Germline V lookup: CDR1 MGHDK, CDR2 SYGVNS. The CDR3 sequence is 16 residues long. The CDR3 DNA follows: TGTGCCAGCAGTGAATACCGCGGGACGGACAAGGAGACCCAGTACTTC. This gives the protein CASSEYRGTDKETQYF.

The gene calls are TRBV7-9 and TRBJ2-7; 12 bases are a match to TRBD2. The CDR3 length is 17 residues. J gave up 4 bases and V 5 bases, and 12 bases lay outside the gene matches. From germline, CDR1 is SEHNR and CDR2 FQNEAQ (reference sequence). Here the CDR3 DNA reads TGTGCCAGCAGCCCAAGACTAGCGGGGGCTCCGGGGTACGAGCAGTACTTC. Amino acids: CASSPRLAGAPGYEQYF.

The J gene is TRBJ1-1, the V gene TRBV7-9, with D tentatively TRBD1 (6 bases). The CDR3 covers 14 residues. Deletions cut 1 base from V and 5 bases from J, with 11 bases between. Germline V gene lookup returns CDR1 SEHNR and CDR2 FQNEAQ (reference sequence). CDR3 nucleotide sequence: TGTGCCAGCAGCTTAGGGCAGGGGTCGACTGAAGCTTTCTTT. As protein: CASSLGQGSTEAFF.

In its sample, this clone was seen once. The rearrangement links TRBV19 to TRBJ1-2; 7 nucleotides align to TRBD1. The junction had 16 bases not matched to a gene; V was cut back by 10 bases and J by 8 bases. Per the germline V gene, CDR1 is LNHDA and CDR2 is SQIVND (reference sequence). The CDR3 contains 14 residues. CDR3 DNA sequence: TGTGCCACCGAAACTGCGACAGGGACGGGAGGCTACACCTTC. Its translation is CATETATGTGGYTF.

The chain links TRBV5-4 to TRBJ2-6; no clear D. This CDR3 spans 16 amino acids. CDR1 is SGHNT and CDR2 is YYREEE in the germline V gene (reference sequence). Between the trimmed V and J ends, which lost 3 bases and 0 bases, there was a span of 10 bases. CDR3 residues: CASSYSILSGANVLTF. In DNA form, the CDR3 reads TGTGCCAGCAGCTACTCGATTCTCTCTGGGGCCAACGTCCTGACTTTC. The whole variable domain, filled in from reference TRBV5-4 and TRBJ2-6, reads ETGVTQSPTHLIKTRGQQVTLRCSSQSGHNTVSWYQQALGQGPQFIFQYYREEENGRGNFPPRFSGLQFPNYSSELNVNALELDDSALYLCASSYSILSGANVLTFGAGSRLTVL.

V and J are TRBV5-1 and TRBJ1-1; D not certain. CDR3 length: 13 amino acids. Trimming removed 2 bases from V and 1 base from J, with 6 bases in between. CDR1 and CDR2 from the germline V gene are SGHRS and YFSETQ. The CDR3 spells CASSFTENTEAFF. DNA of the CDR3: TGCGCCAGCAGCTTTACAGAGAACACTGAAGCTTTCTTT.

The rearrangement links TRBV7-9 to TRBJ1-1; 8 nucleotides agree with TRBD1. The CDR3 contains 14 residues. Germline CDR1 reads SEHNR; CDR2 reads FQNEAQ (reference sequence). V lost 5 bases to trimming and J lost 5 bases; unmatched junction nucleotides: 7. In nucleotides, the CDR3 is TGTGCCAGCAGCCCGACAGGGGCGAAAACTGAAGCTTTCTTT. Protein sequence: CASSPTGAKTEAFF.

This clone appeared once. The CDR3 loop is CASSRPMGQGTGKLFF. The CDR3 region has the DNA TGTGCCAGCAGCCGCCCCATGGGACAGGGGACGGGGAAACTGTTTTTT. The chain employs TRBV5-5 and TRBJ1-4, with 10 bases identical to TRBD1. Germline CDR1 is SGHKS and CDR2 is YYEKEE (reference sequence). CDR3 length: 16 residues. V lost 4 bases to trimming and J lost 11 bases; unmatched junction nucleotides: 14.

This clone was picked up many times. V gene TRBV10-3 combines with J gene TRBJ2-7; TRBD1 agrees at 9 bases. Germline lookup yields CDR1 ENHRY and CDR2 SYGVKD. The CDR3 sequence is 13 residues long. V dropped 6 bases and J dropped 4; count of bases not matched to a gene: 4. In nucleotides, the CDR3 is TGTGCCATCAGCCTAGACAGGGGGTACGAGCAGTACTTC. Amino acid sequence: CAISLDRGYEQYF.

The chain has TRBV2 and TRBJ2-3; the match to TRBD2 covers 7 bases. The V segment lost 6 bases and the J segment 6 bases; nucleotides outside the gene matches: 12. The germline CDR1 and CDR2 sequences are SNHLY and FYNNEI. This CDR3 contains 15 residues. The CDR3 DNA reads TGTGCCAGCAGGGACTTGACTAGCCGCCCGGATACGCAGTATTTT. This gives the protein CASRDLTSRPDTQYF.

CDR3 protein: CASSRAKNIQYF. The CDR3 nucleotides are TGTGCCAGCAGCCGTGCCAAAAACATTCAGTACTTC. The rearrangement uses TRBV5-4 and TRBJ2-4; D not certain. The CDR3 contains 12 residues. Germline V gene data show CDR1 as SGHNT and CDR2 as YYREEE (reference sequence). The germline V and J ends were trimmed by 4 bases and 1 base, with 3 bases remaining between them.

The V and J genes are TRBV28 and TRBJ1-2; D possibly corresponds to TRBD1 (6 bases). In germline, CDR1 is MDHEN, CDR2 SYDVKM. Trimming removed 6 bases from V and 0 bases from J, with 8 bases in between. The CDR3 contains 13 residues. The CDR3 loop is CASRDSPNYGYTF. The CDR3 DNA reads TGTGCCAGCAGGGACAGCCCTAACTATGGCTACACCTTC.

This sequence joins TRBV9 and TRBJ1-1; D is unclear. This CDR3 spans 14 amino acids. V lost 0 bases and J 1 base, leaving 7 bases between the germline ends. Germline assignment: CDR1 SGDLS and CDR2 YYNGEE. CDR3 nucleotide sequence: TGTGCCAGCAGCGTAGGACATCAGAACACTGAAGCTTTCTTT. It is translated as CASSVGHQNTEAFF.

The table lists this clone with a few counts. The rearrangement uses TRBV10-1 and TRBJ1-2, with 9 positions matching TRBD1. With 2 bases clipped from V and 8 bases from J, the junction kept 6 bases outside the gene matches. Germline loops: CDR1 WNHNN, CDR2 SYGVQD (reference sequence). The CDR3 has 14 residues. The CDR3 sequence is CASSETGGTKGYTF. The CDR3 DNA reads TGCGCCAGCAGTGAGACAGGGGGCACGAAGGGCTACACCTTC.

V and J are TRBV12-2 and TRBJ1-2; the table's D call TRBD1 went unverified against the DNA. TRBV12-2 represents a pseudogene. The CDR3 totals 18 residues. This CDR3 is CASRVVRQSHTQIYGYTF. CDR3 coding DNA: TGTGCAAGTCGCGTAGTAAGACAGTCCCACACTCAGATCTATGGCTACACCTTC.

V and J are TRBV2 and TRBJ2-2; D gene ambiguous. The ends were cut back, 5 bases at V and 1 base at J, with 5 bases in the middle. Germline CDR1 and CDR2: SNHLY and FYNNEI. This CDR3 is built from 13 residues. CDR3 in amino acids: CASSPQNTGELFF. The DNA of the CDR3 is TGTGCCAGCAGTCCACAGAACACCGGGGAGCTGTTTTTT. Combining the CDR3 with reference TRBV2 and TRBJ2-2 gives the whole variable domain EPEVTQTPSHQVTQMGQEVILRCVPISNHLYFYWYRQILGQKVEFLVSFYNNEISEKSEIFDDQFSVERPDGSNFTLKIRSTKLEDSAMYFCASSPQNTGELFFGEGSRLTVL.

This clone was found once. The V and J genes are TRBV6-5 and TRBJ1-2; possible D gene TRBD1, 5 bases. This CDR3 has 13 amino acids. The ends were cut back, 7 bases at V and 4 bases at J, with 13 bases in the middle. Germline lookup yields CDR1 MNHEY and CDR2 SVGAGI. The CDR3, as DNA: TGTGCCAGCAATCCGCAGGGTCCCTATGGCTACACCTTC. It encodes CASNPQGPYGYTF.